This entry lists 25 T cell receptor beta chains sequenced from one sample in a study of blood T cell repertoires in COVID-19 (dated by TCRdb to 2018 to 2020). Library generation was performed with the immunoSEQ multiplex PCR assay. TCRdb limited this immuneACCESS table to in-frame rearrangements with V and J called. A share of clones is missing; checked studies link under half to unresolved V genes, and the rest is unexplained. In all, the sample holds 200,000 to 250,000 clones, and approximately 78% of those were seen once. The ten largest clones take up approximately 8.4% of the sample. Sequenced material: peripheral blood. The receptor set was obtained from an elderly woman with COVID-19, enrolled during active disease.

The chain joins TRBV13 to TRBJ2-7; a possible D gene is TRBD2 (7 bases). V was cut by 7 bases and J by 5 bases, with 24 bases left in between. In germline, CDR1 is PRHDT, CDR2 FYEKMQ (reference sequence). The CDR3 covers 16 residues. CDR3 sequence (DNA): TGTGCCAGCACCTCGACGAGTCGGGGGGCGCGCCACGAGCAGTACTTC. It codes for CASTSTSRGARHEQYF.

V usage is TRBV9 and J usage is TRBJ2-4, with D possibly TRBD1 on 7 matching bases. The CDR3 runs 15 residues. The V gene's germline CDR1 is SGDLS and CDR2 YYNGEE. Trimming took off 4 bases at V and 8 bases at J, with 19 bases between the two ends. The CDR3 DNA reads TGTGCCAGCAGCCCCCGTGCCAGGGGGGAGGACATTCAGTACTTC. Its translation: CASSPRARGEDIQYF.

For the CDR3, the DNA is TGTGCCAGTACTCTGAAGGGGGGGAGGGGTGAGCAGTTCTTC. Its protein is CASTLKGGRGEQFF. V usage is TRBV19 and J usage is TRBJ2-1; possible D gene TRBD2, 7 bases. Trimming took off 7 bases at V and 9 bases at J, with 19 bases between the two ends. Per germline, CDR1 LNHDA and CDR2 SQIVND (reference sequence). The CDR3 is made up of 14 amino acids.

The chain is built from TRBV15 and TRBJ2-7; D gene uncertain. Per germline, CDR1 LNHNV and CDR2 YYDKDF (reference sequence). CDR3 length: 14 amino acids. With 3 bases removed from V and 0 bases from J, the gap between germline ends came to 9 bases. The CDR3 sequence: CATSRADNSYEQYF. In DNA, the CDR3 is TGTGCCACCAGCAGGGCCGACAACTCCTACGAGCAGTACTTC.

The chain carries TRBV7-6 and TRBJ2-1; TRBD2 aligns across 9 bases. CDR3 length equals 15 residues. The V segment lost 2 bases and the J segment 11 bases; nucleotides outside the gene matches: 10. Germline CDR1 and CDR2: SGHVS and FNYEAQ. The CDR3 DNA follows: TGTGCCAGCAGCTTAAGGGCGGGAGGGCCTTTAAAGCAGTTCTTC. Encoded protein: CASSLRAGGPLKQFF. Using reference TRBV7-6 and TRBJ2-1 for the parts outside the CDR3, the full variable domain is GAGVSQSPRYKVTKRGQDVALRCDPISGHVSLYWYRQALGQGPEFLTYFNYEAQQDKSGLPNDRFSAERPEGSISTLTIQRTEQRDSAMYRCASSLRAGGPLKQFFGPGTRLTVL.

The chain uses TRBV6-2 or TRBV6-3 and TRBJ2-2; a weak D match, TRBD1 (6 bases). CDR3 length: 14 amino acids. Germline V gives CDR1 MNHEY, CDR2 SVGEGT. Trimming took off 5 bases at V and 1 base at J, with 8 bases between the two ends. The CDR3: CASSPDRNTGELFF. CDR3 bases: TGTGCCAGCAGTCCGGACAGGAACACCGGGGAGCTGTTTTTT.

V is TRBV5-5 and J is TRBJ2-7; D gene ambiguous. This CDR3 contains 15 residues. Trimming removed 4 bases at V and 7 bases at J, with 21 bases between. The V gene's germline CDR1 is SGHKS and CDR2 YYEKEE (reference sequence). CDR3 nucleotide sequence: TGTGCCAGCAGCCCCTGGATTAACGACGGGTTAGAGCAGTACTTC. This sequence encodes CASSPWINDGLEQYF.

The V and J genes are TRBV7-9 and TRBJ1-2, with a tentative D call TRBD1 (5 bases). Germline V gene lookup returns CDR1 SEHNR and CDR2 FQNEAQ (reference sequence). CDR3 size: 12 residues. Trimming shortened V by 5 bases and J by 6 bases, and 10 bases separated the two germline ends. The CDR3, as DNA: TGTGCCAGCAGCCCACAGGAGCATGGCTACACCTTC. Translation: CASSPQEHGYTF.

This chain's CDR3 is CASNTLTGQTMNTEAFF. For the CDR3, the DNA is TGTGCCTCAAACACCCTGACAGGGCAAACCATGAACACTGAAGCTTTCTTT. The chain carries TRBV19 and TRBJ1-1; the match to TRBD1 covers 7 bases. The CDR3 length is 17 residues. The germline V gene encodes CDR1 LNHDA and CDR2 SQIVND (reference sequence). V shed 11 bases and J 0 bases; nucleotides not matched to a gene: 18.

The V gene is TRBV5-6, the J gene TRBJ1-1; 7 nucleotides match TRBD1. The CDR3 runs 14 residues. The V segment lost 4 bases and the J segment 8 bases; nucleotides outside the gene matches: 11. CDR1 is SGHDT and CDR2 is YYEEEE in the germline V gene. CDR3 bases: TGTGCCAGCAGCCCGCTTGAGACAGGGTACGAAGCTTTCTTT. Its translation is CASSPLETGYEAFF.

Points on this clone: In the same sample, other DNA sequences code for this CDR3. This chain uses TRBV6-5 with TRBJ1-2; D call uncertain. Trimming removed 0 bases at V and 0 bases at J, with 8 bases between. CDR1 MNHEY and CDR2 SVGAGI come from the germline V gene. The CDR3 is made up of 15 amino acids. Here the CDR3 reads CASSYSSGANYGYTF. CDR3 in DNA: TGTGCCAGCAGTTACTCGAGCGGTGCTAACTATGGCTACACCTTC.

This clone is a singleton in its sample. CDR3 residues: CASGRTEAFF. The DNA of the CDR3 is TGTGCCAGCGGGAGAACTGAAGCTTTCTTT. The V call is TRBV28, the J call TRBJ1-1; unclear D gene. The V and J ends lost 8 bases and 5 bases respectively, with 6 bases between them. The CDR3 is 10 residues long. The germline V gene has CDR1 MDHEN and CDR2 SYDVKM.

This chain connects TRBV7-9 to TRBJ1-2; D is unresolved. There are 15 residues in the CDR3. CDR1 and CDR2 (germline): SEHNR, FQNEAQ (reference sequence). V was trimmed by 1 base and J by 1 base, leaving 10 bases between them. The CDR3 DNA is TGTGCCAGCAGCTTAGAAGCCGGGATTAACTATGGCTACACCTTC. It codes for CASSLEAGINYGYTF.

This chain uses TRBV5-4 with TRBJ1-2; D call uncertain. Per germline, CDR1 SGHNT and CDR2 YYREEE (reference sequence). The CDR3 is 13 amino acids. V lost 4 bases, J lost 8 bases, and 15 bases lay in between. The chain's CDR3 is CASSGGLGIGYTF. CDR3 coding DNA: TGTGCCAGCAGCGGAGGATTAGGGATAGGCTACACCTTC. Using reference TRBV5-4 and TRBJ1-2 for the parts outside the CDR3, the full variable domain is ETGVTQSPTHLIKTRGQQVTLRCSSQSGHNTVSWYQQALGQGPQFIFQYYREEENGRGNFPPRFSGLQFPNYSSELNVNALELDDSALYLCASSGGLGIGYTFGSGTRLTVV.

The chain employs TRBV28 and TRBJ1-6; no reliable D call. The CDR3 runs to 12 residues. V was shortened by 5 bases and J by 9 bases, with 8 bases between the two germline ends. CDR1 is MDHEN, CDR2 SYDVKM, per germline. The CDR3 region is CASSRRLSPLHF. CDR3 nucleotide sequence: TGTGCCAGCAGTCGGAGGCTTTCACCCCTCCACTTT.

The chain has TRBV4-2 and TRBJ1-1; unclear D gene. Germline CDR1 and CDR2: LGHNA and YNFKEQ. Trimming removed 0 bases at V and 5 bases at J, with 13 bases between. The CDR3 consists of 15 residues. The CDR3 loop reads CASSQESAGMTEAFF. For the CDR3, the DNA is TGTGCCAGCAGCCAAGAGTCGGCAGGTATGACTGAAGCTTTCTTT.

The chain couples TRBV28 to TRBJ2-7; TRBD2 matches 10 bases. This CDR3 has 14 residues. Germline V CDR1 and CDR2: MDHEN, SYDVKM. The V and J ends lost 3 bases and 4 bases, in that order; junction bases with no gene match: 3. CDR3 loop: CASSFLAGEYEQYF. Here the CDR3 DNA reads TGTGCCAGCAGTTTCCTAGCGGGAGAATACGAGCAGTACTTC.

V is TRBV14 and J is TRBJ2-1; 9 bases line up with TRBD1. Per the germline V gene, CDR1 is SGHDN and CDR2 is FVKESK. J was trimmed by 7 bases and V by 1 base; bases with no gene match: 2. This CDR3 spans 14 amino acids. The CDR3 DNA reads TGTGCCAGCAGCCAAGCGACAGGGGGGAATGAGCAGTTCTTC. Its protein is CASSQATGGNEQFF.

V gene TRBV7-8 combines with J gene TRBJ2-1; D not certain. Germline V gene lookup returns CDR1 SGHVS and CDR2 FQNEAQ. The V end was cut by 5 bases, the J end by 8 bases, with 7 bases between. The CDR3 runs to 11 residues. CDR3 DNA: TGTGCCAGCAGCCCTTTCGATGAGCAGTTCTTC. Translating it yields CASSPFDEQFF.

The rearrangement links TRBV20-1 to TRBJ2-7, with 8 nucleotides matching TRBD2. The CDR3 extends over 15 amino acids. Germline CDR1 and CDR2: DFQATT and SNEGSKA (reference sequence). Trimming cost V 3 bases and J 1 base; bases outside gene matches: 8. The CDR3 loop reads CSASRGLAASYEQYF. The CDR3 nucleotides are TGCAGTGCTAGTAGAGGACTAGCTGCTTCCTACGAGCAGTACTTC.

The DNA for the CDR3 is TGTGCCAGCAGGGTAAGCGGAAACTATGGCTACACCTTC. Protein sequence: CASRVSGNYGYTF. This rearrangement joins TRBV12-3 or TRBV12-4 to TRBJ1-2; D not resolved. Trimming pared 6 bases from V and 2 bases from J, leaving 10 bases between. There are 13 residues in the CDR3.

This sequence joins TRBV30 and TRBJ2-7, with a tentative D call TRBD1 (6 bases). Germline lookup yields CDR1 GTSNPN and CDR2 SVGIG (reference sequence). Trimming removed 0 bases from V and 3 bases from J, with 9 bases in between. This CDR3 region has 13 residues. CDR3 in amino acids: CAWSVQGLYEQYF. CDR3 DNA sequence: TGTGCCTGGAGTGTACAGGGCCTCTACGAGCAGTACTTC.

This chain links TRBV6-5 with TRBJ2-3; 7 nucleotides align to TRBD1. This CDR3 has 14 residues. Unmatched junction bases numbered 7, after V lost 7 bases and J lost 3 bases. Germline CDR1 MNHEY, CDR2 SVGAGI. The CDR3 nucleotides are TGTGCCAGCAAACCGGGACAGCCGACAGATACGCAGTATTTT. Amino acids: CASKPGQPTDTQYF.

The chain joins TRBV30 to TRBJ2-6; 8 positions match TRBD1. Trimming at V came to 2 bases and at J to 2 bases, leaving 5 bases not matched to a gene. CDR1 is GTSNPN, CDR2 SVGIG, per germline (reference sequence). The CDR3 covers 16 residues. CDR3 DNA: TGTGCCTGGAGTTCTCAGGGGGCGGCTGGGGCCAACGTCCTGACTTTC. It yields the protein CAWSSQGAAGANVLTF.

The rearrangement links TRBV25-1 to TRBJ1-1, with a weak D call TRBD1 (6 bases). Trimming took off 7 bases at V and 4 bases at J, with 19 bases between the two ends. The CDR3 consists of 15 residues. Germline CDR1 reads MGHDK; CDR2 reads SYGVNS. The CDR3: CASKGGRGESTEAFF. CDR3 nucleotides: TGTGCCAGCAAAGGAGGCAGGGGAGAGTCCACTGAAGCTTTCTTT.